This TCR beta chain was captured in a study of regulatory T cells in long-lasting Graves disease. The study's findings and limits: It was in persistent disease that TRBV28, TRBJ1-2 and TRBJ2-5 were favored.

Note on this clonotype: The antigen remains unidentified.

Time point noted: newly diagnosed GD, antithyroid drugs for less than 3 months. TCR sequences were obtained from RNA taken from PBMCs. CDR3 regions were amplified by Arm-PCR using iRepertoire HTBI primers to build TCR beta libraries. Authors' methods: Samples collectively showed some 65 TRBV and approximately 14 TRBJ segments. TCRdb recomputed calls from the multiplex PCR reads with MiXCR, one row per CDR3 protein. Clone size and V and J calls follow TCRdb, not the original study. The table shows approximately 470,000 distinct CDR3 sequences, with 15% to 20% occurring only once. The V gene's germline CDR1 is MDHEN and CDR2 SYDVKM. The CDR3 has 19 amino acids. With V trimmed by 3 bases and J by 0 bases, 12 bases remained unmatched. This same sample was also taken into another study, of T cells in Graves' hyperthyroidism and ophthalmopathy. Per that paper: Patients counted as stable if ophthalmopathy did not develop within 18 months. The HTBI primer set drove a first-round RT-PCR of the TCR CDR3.

The sample consisted of peripheral blood mononuclear cells (PBMCs), taken at new diagnosis, from a patient treated with antithyroid drugs. This receptor was taken from a man aged 35 to 55 with Graves disease. The chain links TRBV28 to TRBJ2-2, with 8 bases lining up with TRBD2. CDR3 coding DNA: TGTGCCAGCAGTTTGGAACTAGCGGAGCTTAAGTCGAACACCGGGGAGCTGTTTTTT. This gives the protein CASSLELAELKSNTGELFF.